The clone carrying this T cell receptor beta chain was found a few times. Its antigen is still unknown. The data derive from a study of human T cells and chemical hapten exposure. Specified time point: patch test 1, 2 weeks after DPC sensitization. Treatment reported: therapeutic diphenylcyclopropenone sensitization with weekly scalp DPC. Each patch-test visit's blood sample preceded patch application. A single record per CDR3 protein comes from TCRdb applying MiXCR to the RACE reads. The table shows about 83,000 distinct CDR3 sequences, with 7% to 8% occurring only once. J lost 15 bases, V lost 6 bases, and 16 bases had no gene match. Germline V gene lookup returns CDR1 KGHSH and CDR2 LQKENI. There are 14 residues in the CDR3. Study-wide results and caveats: TCRs above 1 in 1000 frequency stayed constant with DPC sensitization. Alopecia affected the donors, so their immune response may differ from healthy people's.

V gene TRBV18 combines with J gene TRBJ2-1, with 8 positions matching TRBD2. The sequence was collected from a woman aged 30 to 39 with alopecia areata. Some clones in this sample may be carry-over from other donors' samples. Sequenced material: whole blood, taken in connection with sensitization to the hapten diphenylcyclopropenone (DPC). The CDR3 loop reads CASSSGGGPDPLFF. In DNA form, the CDR3 reads TGTGCCAGCTCTTCCGGGGGGGGCCCGGATCCTTTGTTCTTC.